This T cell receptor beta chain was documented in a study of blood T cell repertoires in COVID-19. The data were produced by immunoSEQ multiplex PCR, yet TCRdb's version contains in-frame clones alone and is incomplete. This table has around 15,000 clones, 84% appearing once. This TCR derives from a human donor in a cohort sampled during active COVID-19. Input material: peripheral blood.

The CDR3: CASSSHRGPQETQYF. The CDR3 DNA sequence: TGTGCCAGTAGTTCCCACAGGGGGCCCCAAGAGACCCAGTACTTC. The chain couples TRBV19 to TRBJ2-5; TRBD1 aligns across 9 bases. Germline lookup yields CDR1 LNHDA and CDR2 SQIVND (reference sequence). With V trimmed by 5 bases and J by 1 base, 5 bases remained unmatched. The CDR3 is 15 amino acids.